This T cell receptor beta chain came from a study of blood T cells in healthy people across ages. A J-beta primer mix and a sample-barcoded 5' primer were used in a second PCR of roughly 6 to 11 cycles. Each sample yielded at least 2.5 million CDR3-containing paired-end reads. TCRdb reprocessed the 5' RACE reads with MiXCR, giving one entry per CDR3 protein. The sample yields 1.5 million to 2 million distinct CDR3 sequences, roughly 27% seen once. Extracted total RNA amounted to at least 5 micrograms for each sample. This CDR3 has 14 residues. CDR1 MGHDK and CDR2 SYGVNS come from the germline V gene. V shed 2 bases and J shed 1 base, with 8 bases lying between them.

The clonotype comes from a woman in her twenties or thirties in good health. J is TRBJ1-1 and V is TRBV25-1, with D possibly matching TRBD1 (6 bases). Sequencing was done on a sample of blood. CDR3 nucleotides: TGTGCCAGCAGTGAAACGGACAGGAACACTGAAGCTTTCTTT. This sequence encodes CASSETDRNTEAFF.